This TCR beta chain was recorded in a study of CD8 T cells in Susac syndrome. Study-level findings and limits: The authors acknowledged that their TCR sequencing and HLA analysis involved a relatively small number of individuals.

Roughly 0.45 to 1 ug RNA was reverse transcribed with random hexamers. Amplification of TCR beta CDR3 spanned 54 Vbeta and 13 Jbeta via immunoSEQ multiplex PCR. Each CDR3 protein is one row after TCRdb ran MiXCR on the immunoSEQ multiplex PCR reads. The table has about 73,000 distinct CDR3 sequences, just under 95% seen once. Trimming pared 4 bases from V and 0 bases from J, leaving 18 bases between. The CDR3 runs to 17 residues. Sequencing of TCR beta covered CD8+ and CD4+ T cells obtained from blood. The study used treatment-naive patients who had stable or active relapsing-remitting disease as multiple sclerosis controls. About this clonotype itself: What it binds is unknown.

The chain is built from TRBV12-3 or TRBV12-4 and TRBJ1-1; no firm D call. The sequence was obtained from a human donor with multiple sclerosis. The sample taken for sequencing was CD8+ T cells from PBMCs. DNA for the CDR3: TGTGCCAGCAGTTCCCCCCAAGGGCTCCTTTTGAACACTGAAGCTTTCTTT. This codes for CASSSPQGLLLNTEAFF.